This T cell receptor beta chain was observed in a study of T cells after yellow fever vaccination. Using its own MiXCR run on the 5' RACE reads, TCRdb lists one record per CDR3 protein. The repertoire includes approximately 300,000 distinct CDR3 sequences, 13% of them detected once, and around 0.55% sits in the top ten. This clonotype was picked up a small number of times. Source: CD4+ T cells sorted from PBMCs, taken 45 days after the yellow fever booster vaccination. The receptor comes from a man under 40 who received the YFV17D yellow fever vaccine.

The CDR3 protein is CASSTWTSGRSYNEQFF. The CDR3 DNA is TGTGCCAGCAGTACCTGGACTAGCGGGAGATCCTACAATGAGCAGTTCTTC. The chain links TRBV6-1 to TRBJ2-1, with TRBD2 matching 13 bases. Germline CDR1 reads MNHNS; CDR2 reads SASEGT. This CDR3 comprises 17 residues. Trimming took 5 bases from V and 1 from J; bases not matched to a gene: 5.